This record concerns one TCR beta chain sequence. These data originate in a study of tumor and adjacent non-tumor tissue in lung cancer. Background on the study: Patients comprised about a dozen adenocarcinoma, a couple of squamous cell carcinoma and 1 small cell lung cancer. Patients were aged about 31 to 85, about 10 men and about 5 women, stage I to III. On average, productive TCRbeta reads reached about 4.2 million per sample.

Germline CDR1 MNHNS, CDR2 SASEGT. The ends lost 9 bases at V and 6 bases at J; junction bases unmatched: 11. The CDR3 runs 15 residues. A modified ARM-PCR protocol with three rounds of nested PCR amplified TCRbeta. TCRdb re-derived calls from the multiplex PCR reads in MiXCR, one entry per CDR3 protein. The table lists approximately 120,000 distinct CDR3 sequences, about 75% of them singletons. This sample's RNA came from whole unsorted tissue. The specimen sequenced was lung tumor tissue. This chain connects TRBV6-1 to TRBJ1-5, with TRBD1 matching 10 bases. This TCR came from a woman aged 55-70 years with non-small cell lung cancer. The CDR3 DNA sequence: TGTGCCAGTGTGACAGGGGGCGACCCCTTTCAGCCCCAGCATTTT. This gives the protein CASVTGGDPFQPQHF.